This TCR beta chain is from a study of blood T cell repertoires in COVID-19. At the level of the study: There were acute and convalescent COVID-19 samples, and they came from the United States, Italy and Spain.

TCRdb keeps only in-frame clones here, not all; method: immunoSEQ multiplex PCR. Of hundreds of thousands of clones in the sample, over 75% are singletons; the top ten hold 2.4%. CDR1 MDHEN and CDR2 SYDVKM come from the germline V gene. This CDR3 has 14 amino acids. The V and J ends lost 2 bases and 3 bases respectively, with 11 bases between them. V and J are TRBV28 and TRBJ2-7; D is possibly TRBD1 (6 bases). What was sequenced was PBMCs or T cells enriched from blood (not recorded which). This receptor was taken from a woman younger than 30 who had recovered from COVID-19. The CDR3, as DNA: TGTGCCAGCAGTTTACCCACAGGGAACTACGAGCAGTACTTC. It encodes CASSLPTGNYEQYF.